Listed below are T cell receptor beta chains from one sample, sequenced in a study of T and B cells in COVID-19 patients. TCRdb redid the calling of the multiplex PCR reads with MiXCR, one entry per CDR3 protein. The table shows approximately 16,000 distinct CDR3 sequences, with roughly 31% occurring only once. The specimen sequenced was blood. Receptors originate from a human donor who had recovered from COVID-19. CDR3s include the opening cysteine and the closing phenylalanine or tryptophan. The order of the fields is V gene, D gene, CDR3 protein. The D gene is left open where the match is weak.

V gene: TRBV19; D gene: TRBD1; CDR3 protein: CASSAGTGAPLSSYNEQFF
V gene: TRBV5-5; D gene: -; CDR3 protein: CASSPKTRQVGEQFF
V gene: TRBV10-3; D gene: -; CDR3 protein: CAISEGGPYGYTF
V gene: TRBV24-1; D gene: TRBD1; CDR3 protein: CATSGTGGTEAFF
V gene: TRBV10-3; D gene: -; CDR3 protein: CAISESWGQGLDGYTF
V gene: TRBV20-1; D gene: -; CDR3 protein: CSARVLGGLNEQFF
V gene: TRBV12-3/TRBV12-4; D gene: -; CDR3 protein: CASTYRASSPYGYTF
V gene: TRBV11-3; D gene: -; CDR3 protein: CASSLGLNYEQYF
V gene: TRBV5-6; D gene: -; CDR3 protein: CASSLWGDTEAFF
V gene: TRBV11-3; D gene: TRBD1; CDR3 protein: CASSSGQGRQEKLFF
V gene: TRBV11-3; D gene: -; CDR3 protein: CASSPRILTEAFF
V gene: TRBV10-1; D gene: -; CDR3 protein: CASSEGSGGPRTQYF
V gene: TRBV6-5; D gene: TRBD1; CDR3 protein: CASITGTGRHEQYF
V gene: TRBV19; D gene: -; CDR3 protein: CASSISGRGRNQPQHF
V gene: TRBV29-1; D gene: TRBD1; CDR3 protein: CSVESDRAGNTIYF
V gene: TRBV27; D gene: TRBD1; CDR3 protein: CASRRQGSDTEAFF
V gene: TRBV15; D gene: -; CDR3 protein: CATRGPGGNADTQYF
V gene: TRBV7-2; D gene: TRBD2; CDR3 protein: CASSAPRSGRGQSYNEQFF
V gene: TRBV30; D gene: TRBD1; CDR3 protein: CAWATGGNQPQHF
V gene: TRBV6-2/TRBV6-3; D gene: -; CDR3 protein: CASKAQGYEQYF
V gene: TRBV5-1; D gene: TRBD1; CDR3 protein: CASSGTTGGALQYF
V gene: TRBV30; D gene: -; CDR3 protein: CAWSDNPGNGYTF
V gene: TRBV5-4; D gene: -; CDR3 protein: CASSSQRAGETQYF
V gene: TRBV27; D gene: -; CDR3 protein: CASTLDISNTGELFF
V gene: TRBV6-6; D gene: TRBD1; CDR3 protein: CASSWGQGADTQYF
V gene: TRBV6-5; D gene: -; CDR3 protein: CASSYSRRGMGGNTIYF
V gene: TRBV7-2; D gene: -; CDR3 protein: CASSLALRGEQYF
V gene: TRBV6-6; D gene: -; CDR3 protein: CASSYTREGTSYEQYF
V gene: TRBV7-9; D gene: -; CDR3 protein: CASTSGGGADTQYF
V gene: TRBV13; D gene: TRBD1; CDR3 protein: CASSLVSGQGANEQFF
V gene: TRBV15; D gene: TRBD2; CDR3 protein: CATSRAGRGGSGEQYF
V gene: TRBV20-1; D gene: -; CDR3 protein: CSARDAPREQFF
V gene: TRBV29-1; D gene: -; CDR3 protein: CSVVSSLNTEAFF
V gene: TRBV6-1; D gene: -; CDR3 protein: CASSENRGYYNEQFF
V gene: TRBV7-9; D gene: -; CDR3 protein: CASVMDSYQETQYF
V gene: TRBV7-2; D gene: -; CDR3 protein: CASSLVDVATQYF
V gene: TRBV29-1; D gene: -; CDR3 protein: CSARQDNTQPQHF
V gene: TRBV6-1; D gene: -; CDR3 protein: CASSESPRGETQYF
V gene: TRBV6-5; D gene: TRBD2; CDR3 protein: CASSYESGGSYNEQFF
V gene: TRBV29-1; D gene: -; CDR3 protein: CSVEDESWVAYNEQFF
V gene: TRBV7-2; D gene: -; CDR3 protein: CASSFNSISNQPQHF
V gene: TRBV27; D gene: -; CDR3 protein: CASSPSLGEVPGELFF
V gene: TRBV29-1; D gene: -; CDR3 protein: CSVSNNEQFF
V gene: TRBV29-1; D gene: TRBD2; CDR3 protein: CSVGGVGGGGSWNTGELFF
V gene: TRBV19; D gene: -; CDR3 protein: CASSIRGNYGYTF